The sequence of this T cell receptor beta chain was determined in a study of blood T cell repertoires in COVID-19. About the research overall: Samples taken during acute and convalescent COVID-19 were collected in the United States, Italy and Spain. From T cells, B-cell-depleted T cells, or PBMCs came the material, which was cDNA or gDNA.

TCRdb keeps only in-frame clones here, not all; method: immunoSEQ multiplex PCR. The sample shows 150,000 to 200,000 clones, over 80% of them seen only once. The CDR3 loop spans 15 amino acids. The V end lost 5 bases, the J end lost 4 bases, and 18 bases lay between the germline ends. Looked up from germline, CDR1 is SGHTA and CDR2 is FQGTGA. Followed over time, Seattle patients had been enrolled while infection was active. The sample consisted of peripheral blood. The sequence was obtained from a woman in her 70s with COVID-19, enrolled during active disease. The genes are TRBV7-3 and TRBJ2-7, with D possibly matching TRBD1 (5 bases). In DNA form, the CDR3 reads TGTGCCAGCAGCAGAAGGGGTCCTCAATATTACGAGCAGTACTTC. It translates to CASSRRGPQYYEQYF.